This T cell receptor (beta chain) is from a study of cytomegalovirus exposure and HLA in healthy donors. Germline assignment: CDR1 MNHEY and CDR2 SMNVEV (reference sequence). The CDR3 is made up of 16 amino acids. Study results and caveats: The productive fraction for most TCR beta V segments was about 90% or about 30% in an earlier analysis. DRB1 had the most TCR associations and HLA-C the fewest, a later analysis found, with rates varying by HLA locus.

In the PCR, 60 Vbeta and 13 Jbeta primers were used. The protocol was immunoSEQ multiplex PCR, while the TCRdb copy is restricted to in-frame clones and leaves out a portion. Altogether about 150,000 clones are present, about 74% being singletons, with the ten largest covering 10% to 15%. This clone is a singleton in its sample. As yet, its antigen is unknown. This TCR derives from a man in his forties or fifties in good health and CMV-seropositive. J is TRBJ2-2 and V is TRBV27; no definite D call. The sample was PBMCs. The DNA for the CDR3 is TGTGCTGTATTGCCCCCTAAATCGCCGAACACCGGGGAGCTGTTTTTT. Protein: CAVLPPKSPNTGELFF.